This is a list of T cell receptor beta chains from one sample in a study of early T cells in non-severe SARS-CoV-2 infection. Each CDR3 protein gets one entry after TCRdb re-called the 5' RACE reads with MiXCR. Here the sample spans approximately 70,000 distinct CDR3 sequences, approximately 5% being singletons. This material consisted of whole blood, taken at baseline. The receptors here all came from an adult who was a healthcare worker with PCR-confirmed SARS-CoV-2 infection or an uninfected control (not recorded which). Each CDR3 is given with its conserved first and last residue. D genes are given only for firm matches. Some rows mark clone size as missing; the rest say once, few, many or name a class of expanded clone.

d_call j_call clone_size v_call cdr3_aa cdr3_nt
TRBD2 TRBJ2-3 many TRBV20-1 CSALAGGGDTQYF TGCAGTGCTCTAGCGGGAGGGGGGGATACGCAGTATTTT
- TRBJ2-7 few TRBV28 CASSSKREQYF TGTGCCAGCAGCTCAAAGAGGGAGCAGTACTTC
- TRBJ1-2 many TRBV6-5 CASSYSFTGNYGYTF TGTGCCAGCAGTTACTCGTTTACAGGAAACTATGGCTACACCTTC
- TRBJ1-1 - TRBV5-1 CASSLHSEGTEAFF TGCGCCAGCAGCCTCCACTCAGAGGGGACTGAAGCTTTCTTT
- TRBJ2-3 - TRBV10-3 CAISESGRGADTQYF TGTGCCATCAGTGAGTCGGGAAGGGGAGCAGATACGCAGTATTTT
TRBD1 TRBJ2-7 few TRBV6-5 CASSTRTGRREQYF TGTGCCAGCAGTACGAGGACAGGACGGCGCGAGCAGTACTTC
TRBD1 TRBJ2-7 few TRBV20-1 CSALTGNEQYF TGCAGTGCTCTGACAGGGAACGAGCAGTACTTC
- TRBJ2-7 many TRBV10-3 CAISELAASYEQYF TGTGCCATCAGTGAGTTGGCGGCCTCCTACGAGCAGTACTTC
- TRBJ1-1 many TRBV29-1 CSVEIGLNTEAFF TGCAGCGTTGAGATAGGATTGAACACTGAAGCTTTCTTT
TRBD2 TRBJ2-1 many TRBV7-2 CASSPSSGVYNEQFF TGTGCCAGCAGCCCTTCCAGCGGGGTTTACAATGAGCAGTTCTTC
TRBD1 TRBJ2-2 many TRBV20-1 CSARDQDRDFGELFF TGCAGTGCTAGAGATCAGGACAGGGATTTCGGGGAGCTGTTTTTT
- TRBJ1-5 many TRBV28 CASRSLGNQPQHF TGTGCCAGCAGATCCCTCGGCAATCAGCCCCAGCATTTT
- TRBJ2-2 - TRBV3-1 CASSPTRADTGELFF TGTGCCAGCAGCCCAACCCGGGCTGACACCGGGGAGCTGTTTTTT
- TRBJ2-2 - TRBV5-5 CASSLLWGDTGELFF TGTGCCAGCAGTTTGCTCTGGGGGGACACCGGGGAGCTGTTTTTT
- TRBJ2-3 many TRBV6-2/TRBV6-3 CASTDVGGSTDTQYF TGTGCCAGCACCGACGTGGGGGGTAGCACAGATACGCAGTATTTT
TRBD2 TRBJ2-5 - TRBV5-4 CAAGGGRASKETQYF TGTGCCGCGGGGGGCGGGAGGGCCTCCAAAGAGACCCAGTACTTC
TRBD1 TRBJ2-5 - TRBV28 CASRAQGETQYF TGTGCCAGCAGGGCACAGGGGGAGACCCAGTACTTC
TRBD1 TRBJ1-4 few TRBV5-4 CASSQGARTNEKLFF TGTGCCAGTTCCCAGGGGGCGCGCACTAATGAAAAACTGTTTTTT
TRBD2 TRBJ2-1 few TRBV7-6 CASSLTSGHNEQFF TGTGCCAGCAGCTTAACTAGCGGGCACAATGAGCAGTTCTTC
TRBD2 TRBJ2-3 few TRBV20-1 CSARGPGASGRRGDTQYF TGCAGTGCTAGAGGCCCAGGGGCTAGCGGGAGACGTGGAGATACGCAGTATTTT
TRBD1 TRBJ2-5 many TRBV7-8 CASSLDRAQETQYF TGTGCCAGCAGCCTAGACAGGGCCCAAGAGACCCAGTACTTC
- TRBJ2-1 - TRBV7-3 CASSLDRARGQFF TGTGCCAGCAGCTTAGATAGGGCGAGAGGGCAGTTCTTC
TRBD2 TRBJ2-1 many TRBV7-9 CASSSGLAGAGEQFF TGTGCCAGCAGCTCGGGACTAGCGGGAGCGGGGGAGCAGTTCTTC
TRBD2 TRBJ2-3 - TRBV2 CASSVLAGLTDTQYF TGTGCCAGCAGTGTGCTAGCGGGTTTGACAGATACGCAGTATTTT
TRBD2 TRBJ2-3 - TRBV7-2 CASSSRRAGVVDTQYF TGTGCCAGCAGCTCCCGGCGAGCGGGAGTGGTAGATACGCAGTATTTT
TRBD1 TRBJ1-5 many TRBV19 CASSIPPGQVIFRQPQHF TGTGCCAGTAGTATCCCTCCGGGACAGGTAATTTTTCGTCAGCCCCAGCATTTT
- TRBJ1-1 few TRBV14 CASSQDFNQYPVNTEAFF TGTGCCAGCAGCCAAGATTTCAATCAATATCCCGTGAACACTGAAGCTTTCTTT
TRBD2 TRBJ2-1 many TRBV19 CASGAGVFVGEQFF TGTGCCAGCGGGGCGGGAGTATTCGTTGGTGAGCAGTTCTTC
TRBD2 TRBJ2-7 many TRBV10-3 CATATSGKNYEQYF TGTGCCACCGCGACTAGCGGCAAAAACTACGAGCAGTACTTC
- TRBJ1-3 many TRBV20-1 CSVQKSGNTIYF TGCAGTGTTCAGAAGTCTGGAAACACCATATATTTT
TRBD2 TRBJ2-7 - TRBV5-1 CASSQAGAYEQYF TGCGCCAGCAGCCAAGCGGGGGCCTACGAGCAGTACTTC
- TRBJ2-7 many TRBV6-1 CASSEAGHTRYEQYF TGTGCCAGCAGTGAAGCGGGCCATACCAGGTACGAGCAGTACTTC
TRBD1 TRBJ1-2 many TRBV29-1 CSVEPGQSDGYTF TGCAGCGTTGAACCGGGACAGAGCGATGGCTACACCTTC
- TRBJ2-1 many TRBV12-3/TRBV12-4 CASSSPLAAGYNEQFF TGTGCCAGCAGCTCACCCCTGGCTGCGGGCTACAATGAGCAGTTCTTC
- TRBJ1-1 - TRBV7-9 CASSSDRNTEAFF TGTGCCAGCAGCTCGGACAGGAACACTGAAGCTTTCTTT
TRBD1 TRBJ2-3 many TRBV20-1 CSARWTGTDTQYF TGCAGTGCTAGATGGACAGGGACGGATACGCAGTATTTT
- TRBJ2-1 many TRBV5-1 CASSYSRSYNEQFF TGCGCCAGCAGCTACTCCCGCTCCTACAATGAGCAGTTCTTC
TRBD2 TRBJ2-3 many TRBV12-3/TRBV12-4 CASTPGLAGRQDTQYF TGTGCCAGCACCCCGGGACTAGCGGGACGGCAAGATACGCAGTATTTT
TRBD2 TRBJ2-7 - TRBV11-2 CASSLELAGAYEQYF TGTGCCAGCAGCTTAGAACTAGCGGGAGCCTACGAGCAGTACTTC
- TRBJ1-5 many TRBV18 CASSLEAGQPQHF TGTGCCAGCTCCCTTGAAGCGGGTCAGCCCCAGCATTTT
- TRBJ1-3 many TRBV20-1 CSARAGGSGNTIYF TGCAGTGCTAGAGCCGGGGGCTCTGGAAACACCATATATTTT
- TRBJ2-7 few TRBV20-1 CSASNAVSYEQYF TGCAGTGCTAGTAACGCGGTCTCCTACGAGCAGTACTTC
- TRBJ2-7 - TRBV4-2 CASSQERSGDTYEQYF TGTGCCAGCAGCCAAGAGAGGAGCGGGGACACCTACGAGCAGTACTTC
- TRBJ1-1 few TRBV29-1 CSVQEGVPEAFF TGCAGCGTACAAGAGGGGGTCCCTGAAGCTTTCTTT
- TRBJ1-5 many TRBV19 CASILDSSSNQPQHF TGTGCCAGTATTCTGGACAGCAGTAGCAATCAGCCCCAGCATTTT
TRBD2 TRBJ2-7 many TRBV11-1 CASSDSGTKHEQYF TGTGCCAGCAGTGATAGCGGGACGAAACACGAGCAGTACTTC
- TRBJ2-7 - TRBV18 CASSPTGLQGSYEQYF TGTGCCAGCTCACCGACCGGACTTCAGGGGTCCTACGAGCAGTACTTC
- TRBJ1-2 - TRBV6-2/TRBV6-3 CASSSGAGLGYTF TGTGCCAGCAGTTCCGGAGCCGGGCTTGGCTACACCTTC
- TRBJ2-2 many TRBV19 CASPPPNTGELFF TGTGCCAGCCCCCCCCCGAACACCGGGGAGCTGTTTTTT